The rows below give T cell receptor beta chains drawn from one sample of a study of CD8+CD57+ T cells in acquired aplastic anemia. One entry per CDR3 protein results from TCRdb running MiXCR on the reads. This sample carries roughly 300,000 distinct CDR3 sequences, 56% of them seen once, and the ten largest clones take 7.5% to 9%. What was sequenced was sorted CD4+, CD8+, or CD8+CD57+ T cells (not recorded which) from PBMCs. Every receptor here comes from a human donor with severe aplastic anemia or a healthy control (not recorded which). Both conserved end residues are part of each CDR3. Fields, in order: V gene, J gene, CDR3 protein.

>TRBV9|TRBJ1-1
CASQRAGNTEAFF
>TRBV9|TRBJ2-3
CASSVATGDTQYF
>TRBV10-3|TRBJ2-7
CAIRSQYEQYF
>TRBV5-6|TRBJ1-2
CASSLVWQGHYGYTF
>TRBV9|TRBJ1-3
CASSDRQIRSGNTIYF
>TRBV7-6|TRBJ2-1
CASSYSNLAASYNEQFF
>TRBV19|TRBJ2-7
CASSISGTLTYEQYF
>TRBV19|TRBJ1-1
CASSIRGSETEAFF
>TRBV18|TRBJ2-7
CASSPFLAGDSYEQCF
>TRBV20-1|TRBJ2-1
CSARDGDPHNEQFF